This T cell receptor beta chain came from a study of glioma-infiltrating T cells after dendritic cell vaccination. About the research overall: Dendritic cell vaccination trial patients had either newly diagnosed or recurrent glioblastoma. Dendritic cells derived from monocytes and pulsed with autologous tumor lysate formed the vaccine.

Amplification used 60 V beta primers and 13 J beta primers. The assay was immunoSEQ multiplex PCR, and TCRdb's table has in-frame clones only and misses some. The table includes 80,000 to 100,000 clones, 65% to 85% detected once. The CDR3 covers 13 residues. The V gene end was trimmed by 0 bases and the J gene end by 6 bases; junction bases not matched to a gene: 0. CDR1 is SGDLS, CDR2 YYNGEE, per germline. Time point given: after dendritic cell vaccination, including at tumor progression/relapse. Patients had residual fresh-frozen tumor tissue and more than two years of survival data. This specimen consisted of blood, obtained after dendritic cell vaccination. The receptor comes from a human donor with glioblastoma. The chain links TRBV9 to TRBJ2-1; the match to TRBD2 covers 7 bases. The chain's CDR3 is CASSVAGGNEQFF. The CDR3, as DNA: TGTGCCAGCAGCGTAGCGGGGGGCAATGAGCAGTTCTTC.